Presented here are 32 T cell receptor beta chains from one specimen sequenced in a study of T cells in tumors after PD-1 blockade. Libraries were prepared by immunoSEQ multiplex PCR; TCRdb keeps only in-frame clonotypes and omits some of them. The sample lists about 20,000 clones, roughly 80% seen once, with more than 20% in the top ten. This sample comprised PBMCs, obtained after anti-PD-1 therapy. The receptor source for this set is a human donor with advanced basal cell or squamous cell carcinoma (not recorded which).

The rearrangement joins TRBV2 to TRBJ2-2; D call uncertain. Germline CDR1 and CDR2: SNHLY and FYNNEI. This CDR3 is built from 14 residues. The V end was cut by 6 bases, the J end by 0 bases, with 8 bases between. In DNA, the CDR3 is TGTGCCAGCAGGACGAACTCGAACACCGGGGAGCTGTTTTTT. Its protein product is CASRTNSNTGELFF.

In regard to this clone: Within the sample, other DNA sequences also encode this same CDR3. The V call is TRBV13, the J call TRBJ2-2, with TRBD2 matching over 13 bases. V was pared by 4 bases and J by 5 bases, with 7 bases of the junction left unmatched. The CDR3 contains 17 residues. Germline CDR1 reads PRHDT; CDR2 reads FYEKMQ (reference sequence). The CDR3 nucleotides are TGTGCCAGCAGCTCAGGACTAGCGGGAGTTCGAACCGGGGAGCTGTTTTTT. This translates into CASSSGLAGVRTGELFF.

The chain carries TRBV5-4 and TRBJ1-6; TRBD1 might be the D (5 bases). The V end was cut by 5 bases, the J end by 4 bases, with 13 bases between. The germline V gene has CDR1 SGHNT and CDR2 YYREEE (reference sequence). This CDR3 comprises 15 residues. The CDR3 region is CASSASGGYNSPLHF. CDR3 nucleotides: TGTGCCAGCAGTGCGTCCGGGGGGTATAATTCACCCCTCCACTTT.

This chain links TRBV5-8 with TRBJ1-2; unclear D gene. Germline V gene lookup returns CDR1 SGHTS and CDR2 YDEGEE. The CDR3 sequence is 13 residues long. Trimming cost V 2 bases and J 1 base, with 6 bases left between them. CDR3 region: CASSLRDNYGYTF. The CDR3 bases are TGTGCCAGCAGCTTACGGGATAACTATGGCTACACCTTC.

The rearrangement links TRBV27 to TRBJ2-2; D is possibly TRBD2 (6 bases). Germline CDR1 and CDR2: MNHEY and SMNVEV (reference sequence). V lost 2 bases, J lost 3 bases, and 13 bases lay in between. The CDR3 length is 16 residues. CDR3 DNA sequence: TGTGCCAGCAGTTTAAGGGACTCCCCTGACACCGGGGAGCTGTTTTTT. This encodes CASSLRDSPDTGELFF.

This clone occurred a few times. This sequence joins TRBV7-8 and TRBJ2-6; the match to TRBD1 covers 7 bases. V lost 6 bases, J lost 0 bases, and 5 bases stayed unmatched. The CDR3 sequence is 16 residues long. CDR1 SGHVS and CDR2 FQNEAQ come from the germline V gene. The CDR3 DNA is TGTGCCAGCAGTGACAGGGCTAGCTCTGGGGCCAACGTCCTGACTTTC. Encoded protein: CASSDRASSGANVLTF.

This chain uses TRBV7-8 with TRBJ1-2; D gene unclear. This CDR3 is built from 13 residues. V lost 1 base and J lost 6, with 9 bases in between. The germline gives CDR1 SGHVS, CDR2 FQNEAQ. CDR3 sequence: CASSLGSGDGYTF. The CDR3 bases are TGTGCCAGCAGCTTAGGGTCTGGGGATGGCTACACCTTC.

This clone was detected only a few times. The V gene is TRBV6-1, the J gene TRBJ1-4, with unresolved D. The CDR3 runs to 14 residues. Germline V gives CDR1 MNHNS, CDR2 SASEGT. V lost 3 bases to trimming and J lost 5 bases, with 10 bases between them. CDR3 nucleotide sequence: TGTGCCAGCAGTGATGGGATTTCGAATGAAAAACTGTTTTTT. This gives the protein CASSDGISNEKLFF.

This clone was counted a single time. This rearrangement joins TRBV6-2 or TRBV6-3 to TRBJ1-5; the match to TRBD1 covers 7 bases. The CDR3 runs to 14 residues. V was clipped by 0 bases and J by 7 bases; unmatched bases: 3. CDR1 is MNHEY, CDR2 SVGEGT, per germline. The CDR3 loop is CASSYSQGEQPQHF. For the CDR3, the DNA is TGTGCCAGCAGTTACTCCCAGGGGGAGCAGCCCCAGCATTTT.

The chain joins TRBV3-1 (or the pseudogene TRBV3-2) to TRBJ2-7, with TRBD1 matching 7 bases. Germline CDR1 and CDR2: LGHDT and YNNKEL (reference sequence). V dropped 1 base and J dropped 7; count of bases not matched to a gene: 7. The CDR3 is 14 residues long. As DNA, the CDR3 is TGTGCCAGCAGCCAAGGGCAGGGGGTCGTTGAGCAGTACTTC. Amino acid sequence: CASSQGQGVVEQYF.

V usage is TRBV6-2 or TRBV6-3 and J usage is TRBJ1-5; tentatively, D is TRBD1 (6 bases). V gave up 5 bases and J gave up 3 bases, with 8 bases separating them. CDR1 and CDR2 (germline): MNHEY, SVGEGT. CDR3 length: 13 residues. Written as DNA, the CDR3 is TGTGCCAGCAGTCGGGACAACAATCAGCCCCAGCATTTT. This encodes CASSRDNNQPQHF.

The chain has TRBV7-2 and TRBJ2-7; possibly TRBD1 or TRBD2 for D (5 bases each). Germline CDR1 and CDR2: SGHTA and FQGNSA. The CDR3 is 15 residues long. Trimming left V 5 bases short and J 0 bases short, with 14 bases between. CDR3 sequence: CASSITGTVSYEQYF. DNA of the CDR3: TGTGCCAGCAGCATCACCGGGACGGTCTCCTACGAGCAGTACTTC.

By its share, this clone is medium-sized. The J gene is TRBJ2-6, the V gene TRBV6-1, with 7 bases aligning to TRBD2. Germline lookup yields CDR1 MNHNS and CDR2 SASEGT. CDR3 length equals 17 residues. The trim removed 2 bases at V and 0 bases at J, leaving 4 bases unmatched. DNA of the CDR3: TGTGCCAGCAGTGAAAACCTAGCGGTCTCTGGGGCCAACGTCCTGACTTTC. Its protein is CASSENLAVSGANVLTF.

The chain joins TRBV7-9 to TRBJ2-1; 8 nucleotides match TRBD1. The CDR3 has 16 residues. With V trimmed by 5 bases and J by 5 bases, 11 bases remained unmatched. Germline V gene sequence: CDR1 SEHNR, CDR2 FQNEAQ (reference sequence). The CDR3 is CASSLGTGMADNEQFF. The CDR3 coding sequence is TGTGCCAGCAGCCTCGGGACAGGAATGGCGGACAATGAGCAGTTCTTC.

The rearrangement joins TRBV4-2 to TRBJ2-7; TRBD2 matches at 11 bases. The germline V gene has CDR1 LGHNA and CDR2 YNFKEQ. Trimming removed 1 base from V and 5 bases from J; junction bases left unmatched: 10. The CDR3 covers 17 residues. CDR3 sequence: CASSQGLLAGVFDEQYF. DNA of the CDR3: TGTGCCAGCAGCCAAGGTCTACTAGCGGGAGTTTTTGACGAGCAGTACTTC.

In nucleotides, the CDR3 is TGTGCCAGCAGTTTACATGCCGGGTACGAGCAGTACTTC. This encodes CASSLHAGYEQYF. The V call is TRBV28, the J call TRBJ2-7; D uncertain. V dropped 2 bases and J dropped 4 bases, with 9 bases sitting between them. The CDR3 runs to 13 residues. Germline values: CDR1 MDHEN, CDR2 SYDVKM.

The rearrangement joins TRBV2 to TRBJ1-6, with 7 positions matching TRBD1. Germline V gene lookup returns CDR1 SNHLY and CDR2 FYNNEI. This CDR3 is built from 14 residues. After removal of 6 bases from V and 7 bases from J, the junction contained 6 bases not matched to a gene. CDR3: CASRETGFNSPLHF. CDR3 nucleotide sequence: TGTGCCAGCAGGGAGACAGGGTTCAATTCACCCCTCCACTTT.

The chain couples TRBV6-6 to TRBJ2-1; the match to TRBD1 covers 7 bases. This CDR3 has 14 residues. Germline values: CDR1 MNHNY, CDR2 SVGAGI (reference sequence). V gave up 0 bases and J gave up 9 bases; unmatched junction bases: 5. CDR3 in DNA: TGTGCCAGCAGTTACTCGTCAGGGGGTGGTGAGCAGTTCTTC. As protein: CASSYSSGGGEQFF.

The V gene is TRBV12-3 or TRBV12-4, the J gene TRBJ2-2; D uncertain. The V and J ends lost 3 bases and 7 bases respectively, with 6 bases between them. This CDR3 is built from 12 residues. This chain's CDR3 is CASSFVGGELFF. The DNA of the CDR3 is TGTGCCAGCAGTTTCGTGGGCGGGGAGCTGTTTTTT.

The rearrangement uses TRBV6-1 and TRBJ2-2; D is undetermined. The CDR3 loop spans 15 amino acids. V was clipped by 3 bases and J by 0 bases, with 8 bases between them. Germline CDR1 reads MNHNS; CDR2 reads SASEGT. The CDR3 region has the DNA TGTGCCAGCAGTGAGTCCCCCGCGAACACCGGGGAGCTGTTTTTT. Translated: CASSESPANTGELFF.

This clone was recorded a few times. The chain combines TRBV2 with TRBJ1-2, with 9 bases identical to TRBD1. Germline values: CDR1 SNHLY, CDR2 FYNNEI. CDR3 length: 17 amino acids. Losses at the gene ends were 9 bases for V and 6 bases for J; bases not matched to a gene: 20. In DNA form, the CDR3 reads TGTGCCAGTCCAGCAAAGTCGGGACAGGGTAATTTGGATGGCTACACCTTC. It is translated as CASPAKSGQGNLDGYTF.

The chain uses TRBV7-6 and TRBJ2-7; TRBD2 matches at 8 bases. Germline-derived CDR1 and CDR2 are SGHVS and FNYEAQ. V shed 2 bases and J 2 bases; nucleotides not matched to a gene: 5. CDR3 length: 15 residues. The CDR3, as DNA: TGTGCCAGCAGCTTAACCGCGGGAGGCCCCTACGAGCAGTACTTC. It encodes CASSLTAGGPYEQYF.

The chain joins TRBV5-1 to TRBJ2-5, with 7 bases lining up with TRBD2. CDR3 size: 14 residues. Germline V lookup: CDR1 SGHRS, CDR2 YFSETQ. The V segment lost 2 bases and the J segment 3 bases; nucleotides outside the gene matches: 4. The CDR3 DNA follows: TGCGCCAGCAGCTTCGGACTAGTGGAAGAGACCCAGTACTTC. It is translated as CASSFGLVEETQYF.

This chain uses TRBV6-1 with TRBJ1-5; no clear D gene. The V end was cut by 3 bases, the J end by 3 bases, with 21 bases between. Germline V CDR1 and CDR2: MNHNS, SASEGT. The CDR3 extends over 18 amino acids. The CDR3 is CASSDAGSVGDYNQPQHF. DNA of the CDR3: TGTGCCAGCAGTGACGCGGGATCGGTTGGGGATTACAATCAGCCCCAGCATTTT.

The rearrangement joins TRBV5-1 to TRBJ2-6, with 9 nucleotides matching TRBD1. The CDR3 totals 19 residues. CDR1 and CDR2 (germline): SGHRS, YFSETQ. Trimming at V came to 4 bases and at J to 3 bases, leaving 14 bases not matched to a gene. The CDR3 nucleotides are TGCGCCAGCAGCCTTCCCGGGACAGGGAGGCAAGGTGGGGCCAACGTCCTGACTTTC. Protein product: CASSLPGTGRQGGANVLTF.

This chain connects TRBV15 to TRBJ1-3; D unclear. Germline assignment: CDR1 LNHNV and CDR2 YYDKDF (reference sequence). The CDR3 totals 13 residues. V was clipped by 1 base and J by 8 bases, with 9 bases between them. The CDR3 sequence: CATSRAEGHTIYF. The CDR3 region has the DNA TGTGCCACCAGCAGAGCGGAGGGTCACACCATATATTTT.

This clone appeared a few times. V gene TRBV4-1 combines with J gene TRBJ1-1; no firm D call. CDR1 is MGHRA, CDR2 YSYEKL, per germline. The germline V and J ends were trimmed by 0 bases and 2 bases, with 7 bases remaining between them. CDR3 size: 14 residues. CDR3 region: CASSQEDSNTEAFF. DNA of the CDR3: TGCGCCAGCAGCCAAGAGGACTCAAACACTGAAGCTTTCTTT.

The rearrangement links TRBV2 to TRBJ2-3, with 8 bases fitting TRBD2. Germline loops: CDR1 SNHLY, CDR2 FYNNEI. This CDR3 is built from 14 residues. With 6 bases clipped from V and 4 bases from J, the junction kept 6 bases outside the gene matches. In DNA form, the CDR3 reads TGTGCCAGCAGAGTAGCGGGGACGGCAGATACGCAGTATTTT. Its translation is CASRVAGTADTQYF.

By share, this clone ranks as medium-sized (0.01 to 0.1%). The genes are TRBV7-9 and TRBJ2-3, with D possibly being TRBD1 (7 bases). Germline assignment: CDR1 SEHNR and CDR2 FQNEAQ (reference sequence). The germline V and J ends were trimmed by 8 bases and 2 bases, with 14 bases remaining between them. This CDR3 is built from 14 residues. The DNA of the CDR3 is TGTGCCAGCTCAGGGGGGTTACTCACAGATACGCAGTATTTT. This gives the protein CASSGGLLTDTQYF.

J is TRBJ1-2 and V is TRBV19; 8 nucleotides line up with TRBD1. Germline V gives CDR1 LNHDA, CDR2 SQIVND (reference sequence). The CDR3 is 18 amino acids. V was clipped by 7 bases and J by 8 bases; unmatched bases: 24. As DNA, the CDR3 is TGTGCCAGTACTGAAGCTCCTCATTCGGGGCAGGGGGCGTGGGGCTACACCTTC. This codes for CASTEAPHSGQGAWGYTF.

On this clone itself: The DNA is omitted, as the CDR3 cannot be located on it reliably, and the CDR3 follows TCRdb's listing. This chain uses TRBV7-8 with TRBJ1-2. A total of 11 residues make up the CDR3, ends included. Germline V CDR1 and CDR2: SGHVS, FQNEAQ. The chain's CDR3 is CASSLFGAGSF.

This chain joins TRBV5-1 and TRBJ1-4, with a weak D call TRBD1 (6 bases). The CDR3 loop spans 15 amino acids. With 4 bases removed from V and 0 bases from J, the gap between germline ends came to 10 bases. Germline V gene sequence: CDR1 SGHRS, CDR2 YFSETQ. The CDR3 is CASSKQGATNEKLFF. CDR3 DNA: TGCGCCAGCAGCAAACAGGGAGCAACTAATGAAAAACTGTTTTTT.